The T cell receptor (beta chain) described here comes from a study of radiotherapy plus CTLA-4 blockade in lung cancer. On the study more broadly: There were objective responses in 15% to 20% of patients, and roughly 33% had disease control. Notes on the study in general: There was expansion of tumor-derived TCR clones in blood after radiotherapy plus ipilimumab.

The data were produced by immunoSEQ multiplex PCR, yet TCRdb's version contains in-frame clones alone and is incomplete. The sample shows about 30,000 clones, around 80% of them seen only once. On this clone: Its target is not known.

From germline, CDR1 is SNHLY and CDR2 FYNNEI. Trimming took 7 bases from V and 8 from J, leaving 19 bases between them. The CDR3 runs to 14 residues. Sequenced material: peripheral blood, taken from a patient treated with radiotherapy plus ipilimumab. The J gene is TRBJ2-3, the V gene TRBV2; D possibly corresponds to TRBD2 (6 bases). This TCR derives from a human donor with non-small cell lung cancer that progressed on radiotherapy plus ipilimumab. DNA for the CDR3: TGTGCCAGCACCGAGGGACTCTACGGGCGTACGCAGTATTTT. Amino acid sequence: CASTEGLYGRTQYF.